The following is a T cell receptor beta chain sequence with its context. Its antigen is not known. MiXCR, applied by TCRdb to the 5' RACE reads, yields one record per CDR3 protein. Of about 250,000 distinct CDR3 sequences listed, roughly 32% are singletons. This record belongs to a study of CD8 T cells in ankylosing spondylitis. This CDR3 contains 15 residues. V lost 3 bases, J lost 9 bases, and 15 bases lay in between. Germline lookup yields CDR1 MNHEY and CDR2 SMNVEV (reference sequence). Overall study results and limits: A CD8+ phenotype characterized the disease-linked clones, which were relatively rare in peripheral blood.

The sample taken for sequencing was blood, either unsorted or a sorted T cell fraction (not recorded which). The receptor's source is a male donor with ankylosing spondylitis or in good health (not recorded which). This chain joins TRBV27 and TRBJ1-6; D unclear. The CDR3: CASSFQWASLSPLHF. In DNA form, the CDR3 reads TGTGCCAGCAGTTTCCAATGGGCCTCCCTTTCACCCCTCCACTTT.